A selection of T cell receptor beta chains follows, all from one sample in a study of monozygotic twins with inflammatory bowel disease. TCRdb re-called the 5' RACE reads and gives one entry per CDR3 protein, without DNA. Here the sample table reports about 99,000 distinct CDR3 sequences. Material for sequencing was blood. These receptors came from a human donor with ulcerative colitis or Crohn's disease, or a healthy co-twin of an affected twin (not recorded which). Both conserved end residues are part of each CDR3. A row's size may be missing; if present it is once, few, many or a size class.

V gene: TRBV5-1; clone size: .; J gene: TRBJ2-7; CDR3 protein: CASSGVEFYEQYF
V gene: TRBV7-2; clone size: .; J gene: TRBJ2-1; CDR3 protein: CASSLFWNEQFF
V gene: TRBV6-2/TRBV6-3; clone size: .; J gene: TRBJ2-2; CDR3 protein: CASSRLAGELFF
V gene: TRBV30; clone size: .; J gene: TRBJ2-1; CDR3 protein: CALNRGRNRNEQFF
V gene: TRBV7-2; clone size: .; J gene: TRBJ2-1; CDR3 protein: CASSPEWGYNEQFF
V gene: TRBV11-3; clone size: .; J gene: TRBJ2-1; CDR3 protein: CASTKTSGSSGEQFF
V gene: TRBV6-2/TRBV6-3; clone size: .; J gene: TRBJ2-7; CDR3 protein: CASLRRTDGEQYF
V gene: TRBV7-2; clone size: .; J gene: TRBJ1-2; CDR3 protein: CASSLAGSGLDGYTF
V gene: TRBV6-5; clone size: .; J gene: TRBJ1-5; CDR3 protein: CASSSRQGYSNQPQHF
V gene: TRBV18; clone size: .; J gene: TRBJ2-3; CDR3 protein: CASSPASGRNPTDTQYF
V gene: TRBV6-2/TRBV6-3; clone size: .; J gene: TRBJ1-5; CDR3 protein: CASSRPTGVGNQPQHF
V gene: TRBV5-1; clone size: .; J gene: TRBJ2-2; CDR3 protein: CASSSGQSGSWNTGELFF
V gene: TRBV4-3; clone size: .; J gene: TRBJ1-5; CDR3 protein: CASSQGGQSNQPQHF
V gene: TRBV20-1; clone size: .; J gene: TRBJ2-7; CDR3 protein: CSVLGRGEQYF
V gene: TRBV11-2; clone size: .; J gene: TRBJ2-1; CDR3 protein: CASSEAFSGEQFF
V gene: TRBV12-3/TRBV12-4; clone size: .; J gene: TRBJ2-3; CDR3 protein: CASSPTRLAEPWGDTQYF
V gene: TRBV20-1; clone size: .; J gene: TRBJ1-2; CDR3 protein: CSALPGQGYGYTF
V gene: TRBV7-8; clone size: .; J gene: TRBJ1-5; CDR3 protein: CASSVGAGGFGQPQHF
V gene: TRBV5-1; clone size: .; J gene: TRBJ2-7; CDR3 protein: CASSIGTEYMQYF
V gene: TRBV4-2; clone size: .; J gene: TRBJ1-1; CDR3 protein: CASSQVSRDTEAFF
V gene: TRBV12-3/TRBV12-4; clone size: .; J gene: TRBJ1-2; CDR3 protein: CASSLPGQGHDYGYTF
V gene: TRBV20-1; clone size: .; J gene: TRBJ2-7; CDR3 protein: CSARNLAGGSEQYF
V gene: TRBV28; clone size: .; J gene: TRBJ2-7; CDR3 protein: CASRPSSGGAEHEQYF
V gene: TRBV12-3/TRBV12-4; clone size: .; J gene: TRBJ1-5; CDR3 protein: CASSLSGSQHF
V gene: TRBV6-2/TRBV6-3; clone size: .; J gene: TRBJ1-5; CDR3 protein: CASTSAHRGLNQPQHF
V gene: TRBV11-2; clone size: .; J gene: TRBJ1-3; CDR3 protein: CASSYQNTGLSGNTIYF
V gene: TRBV3-1; clone size: .; J gene: TRBJ2-2; CDR3 protein: CASLATGNTGELFF
V gene: TRBV11-2; clone size: .; J gene: TRBJ2-7; CDR3 protein: CASSLDPARGAYEQYF
V gene: TRBV12-3/TRBV12-4; clone size: .; J gene: TRBJ1-5; CDR3 protein: CASTREGGGGNQPQHF
V gene: TRBV12-3/TRBV12-4; clone size: .; J gene: TRBJ1-6; CDR3 protein: CASSYDRPLHF
V gene: TRBV7-2; clone size: .; J gene: TRBJ2-2; CDR3 protein: CASSLGQGTGELFF
V gene: TRBV28; clone size: .; J gene: TRBJ2-2; CDR3 protein: CAGLSANTGELFF
V gene: TRBV27; clone size: .; J gene: TRBJ2-3; CDR3 protein: CASSMFSTDMQYF
V gene: TRBV11-2; clone size: .; J gene: TRBJ2-1; CDR3 protein: CASSKSGRTYNEQFF
V gene: TRBV7-2; clone size: .; J gene: TRBJ1-4; CDR3 protein: CASTLPGFREKLFF
V gene: TRBV6-5; clone size: .; J gene: TRBJ2-3; CDR3 protein: CASKQGDTQYF
V gene: TRBV5-6; clone size: .; J gene: TRBJ2-7; CDR3 protein: CASSWEGLMYEQYF
V gene: TRBV5-1; clone size: .; J gene: TRBJ2-3; CDR3 protein: CASSLGASGGTDTQYF
V gene: TRBV2; clone size: .; J gene: TRBJ2-6; CDR3 protein: CASRRAGGADPGANVLTF
V gene: TRBV30; clone size: .; J gene: TRBJ2-7; CDR3 protein: CAWKAAGLAGTEQYF
V gene: TRBV7-2; clone size: .; J gene: TRBJ2-7; CDR3 protein: CASSSGGGVAQYF
V gene: TRBV7-8; clone size: .; J gene: TRBJ1-5; CDR3 protein: CASSLVSRAWNQPQHF
V gene: TRBV7-2; clone size: medium-sized; J gene: TRBJ1-4; CDR3 protein: CASSPMTGSEKLFF
V gene: TRBV20-1; clone size: .; J gene: TRBJ1-6; CDR3 protein: CSTALGTWNSPLHF
V gene: TRBV10-3; clone size: .; J gene: TRBJ1-5; CDR3 protein: CAISIAGTGNQPQHF
V gene: TRBV19; clone size: .; J gene: TRBJ1-5; CDR3 protein: CASSITGTDDKPQHF
V gene: TRBV29-1; clone size: .; J gene: TRBJ2-2; CDR3 protein: CRIMLEGLTCDTGELFF
V gene: TRBV20-1; clone size: .; J gene: TRBJ2-5; CDR3 protein: CSARFWDYQETQYF
V gene: TRBV5-1; clone size: .; J gene: TRBJ2-1; CDR3 protein: CASSLAAGSYNEQFF
V gene: TRBV28; clone size: .; J gene: TRBJ2-3; CDR3 protein: CASIGQLALSTQYF
V gene: TRBV4-2; clone size: .; J gene: TRBJ1-5; CDR3 protein: CASSQGTENNQPQHF
V gene: TRBV20-1; clone size: .; J gene: TRBJ2-1; CDR3 protein: CSAPTGGDEQFF
V gene: TRBV7-2; clone size: .; J gene: TRBJ2-3; CDR3 protein: CASSLGSPDTQYF
V gene: TRBV6-5; clone size: .; J gene: TRBJ1-2; CDR3 protein: CASSYAGQIYTF
V gene: TRBV3-1; clone size: .; J gene: TRBJ2-7; CDR3 protein: CASSPRQGTGAPYF